A single T cell receptor (beta chain) is shown here with its context. It was CD45RO-negative cells, positively selected for CCR7, that made up naive CD8 cells, with terminally differentiated effector memory CD45RA+ cells excluded. This sample is drawn from a study of shared clonotypes between healthy human individuals. Only in-frame clones appear in the TCRdb table, and some are missing; sequencing was by immunoSEQ multiplex PCR. Here the sample spans about 680,000 clones, around 90% being singletons. CDR1 is SGHAT and CDR2 is FQNNGV in the germline V gene. The CDR3 contains 17 residues. J lost 1 base, V lost 0 bases, and 8 bases had no gene match.

Sequenced sample: naive CD8+ T cells sorted from blood. The chain combines TRBV11-2 with TRBJ1-1, with TRBD1 matching 7 bases. The origin of this receptor is a man aged 30-40 years in good health. The DNA for the CDR3 is TGTGCCAGCAGCTTAGATTTGGGACAGCTGACGAACACTGAAGCTTTCTTT. Encoded protein: CASSLDLGQLTNTEAFF.